The 6 T cell receptor beta chains below all came from one sample that was sequenced in a study of PD-L1 blockade in urothelial cancer. Time point reported: pretreatment peripheral blood. Measured with immunoSEQ multiplex PCR; TCRdb has only the in-frame clones, and not every one. The table includes just under 65,000 clones, roughly four fifths detected once. Source: PBMCs, taken around atezolizumab (anti-PD-L1) treatment. The receptors derive from a man between 70 and 80 years old with urothelial cancer.

This clone was seen more than once but under ten times. The rearrangement uses TRBV19 and TRBJ2-1; D is possibly TRBD2 (7 bases). Trimming removed 3 bases from V and 6 bases from J, with 15 bases in between. The CDR3 runs 15 residues. Germline CDR1 LNHDA, CDR2 SQIVND (reference sequence). CDR3 nucleotide sequence: TGTGCCAGTAGTATCCTGGCGGGGGCGACCAATGAGCAGTTCTTC. Protein: CASSILAGATNEQFF. The full variable domain, with the rest looked up from reference TRBV19 and TRBJ2-1, is DGGITQSPKYLFRKEGQNVTLSCEQNLNHDAMYWYRQDPGQGLRLIYYSQIVNDFQKGDIAEGYSVSREKKESFPLTVTSAQKNPTAFYLCASSILAGATNEQFFGPGTRLTVL.

The V gene is TRBV19, the J gene TRBJ2-1; no clear D gene. V gave up 7 bases and J gave up 0 bases, with 10 bases separating them. The CDR3 has 14 residues. CDR1 and CDR2 from the germline V gene are LNHDA and SQIVND (reference sequence). The CDR3 coding sequence is TGTGCCAGTAACGACTTTCTCTCCTACAATGAGCAGTTCTTC. Translated, it gives CASNDFLSYNEQFF.

The chain carries TRBV10-2 and TRBJ1-4; a weak D match, TRBD1 (6 bases). V was trimmed by 6 bases and J by 7 bases, leaving 21 bases between them. Germline-derived CDR1 and CDR2 are WSHSY and SAAADI. This CDR3 spans 16 amino acids. CDR3 bases: TGCGCCAGCAGCCGAGGAAACAGGGCGGGAGGTGAAAAACTGTTTTTT. It encodes CASSRGNRAGGEKLFF.

The V gene is TRBV15, the J gene TRBJ1-5, with D unresolved. Germline V lookup: CDR1 LNHNV, CDR2 YYDKDF (reference sequence). V shed 3 bases and J shed 5 bases, with 14 bases lying between them. The CDR3 consists of 15 residues. CDR3 residues: CATSRGGGSHQPQHF. The DNA for the CDR3 is TGTGCCACCAGCAGGGGCGGAGGGTCCCATCAGCCCCAGCATTTT.

This chain uses TRBV20-1 with TRBJ2-7, with no clear D. CDR1 DFQATT and CDR2 SNEGSKA come from the germline V gene (reference sequence). There are 10 residues in the CDR3. V lost 6 bases, J lost 1 base, and 4 bases lay in between. The CDR3 DNA follows: TGCAGTGCCAGTTCCTACGAGCAGTACTTC. It specifies CSASSYEQYF.

The chain joins TRBV7-9 to TRBJ1-5; perhaps TRBD1 as D (5 bases). CDR3 length: 19 residues. V gave up 3 bases and J gave up 3 bases, with 24 bases separating them. The germline V gene encodes CDR1 SEHNR and CDR2 FQNEAQ (reference sequence). The CDR3: CASSFPAGRPRGYNQPQHF. Here the CDR3 DNA reads TGTGCCAGCAGCTTCCCCGCGGGACGGCCGAGGGGATACAATCAGCCCCAGCATTTT.